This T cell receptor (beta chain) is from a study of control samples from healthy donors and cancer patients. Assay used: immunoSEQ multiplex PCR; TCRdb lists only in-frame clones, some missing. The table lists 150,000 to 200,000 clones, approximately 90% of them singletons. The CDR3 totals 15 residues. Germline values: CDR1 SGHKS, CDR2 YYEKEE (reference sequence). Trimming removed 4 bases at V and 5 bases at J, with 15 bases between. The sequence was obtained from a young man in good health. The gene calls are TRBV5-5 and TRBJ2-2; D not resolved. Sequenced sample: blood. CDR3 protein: CASSPWWLATGELFF. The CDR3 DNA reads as TGTGCCAGCAGCCCTTGGTGGCTCGCAACCGGGGAGCTGTTTTTT.